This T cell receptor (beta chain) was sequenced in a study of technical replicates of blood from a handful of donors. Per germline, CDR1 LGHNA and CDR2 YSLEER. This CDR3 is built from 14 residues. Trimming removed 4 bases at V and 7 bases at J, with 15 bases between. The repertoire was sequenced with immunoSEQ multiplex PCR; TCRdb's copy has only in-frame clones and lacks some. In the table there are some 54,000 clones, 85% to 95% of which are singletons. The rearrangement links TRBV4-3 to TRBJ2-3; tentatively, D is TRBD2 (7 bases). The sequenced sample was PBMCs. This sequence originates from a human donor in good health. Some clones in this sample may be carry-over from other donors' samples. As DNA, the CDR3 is TGCGCCAGCAGCCGCAAAGGGGGGGGGAATACGCAGTATTTT. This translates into CASSRKGGGNTQYF.